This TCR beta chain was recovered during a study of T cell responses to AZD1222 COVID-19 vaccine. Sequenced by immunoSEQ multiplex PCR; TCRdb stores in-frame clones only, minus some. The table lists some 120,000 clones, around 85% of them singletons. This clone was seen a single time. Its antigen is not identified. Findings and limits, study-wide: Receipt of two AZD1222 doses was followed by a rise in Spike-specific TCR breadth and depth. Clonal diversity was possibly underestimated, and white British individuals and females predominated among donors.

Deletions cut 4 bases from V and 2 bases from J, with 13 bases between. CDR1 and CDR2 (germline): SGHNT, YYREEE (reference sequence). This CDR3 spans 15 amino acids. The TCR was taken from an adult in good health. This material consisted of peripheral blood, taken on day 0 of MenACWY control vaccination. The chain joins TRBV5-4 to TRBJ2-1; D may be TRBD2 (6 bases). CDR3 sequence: CASSLSGATYNEQFF. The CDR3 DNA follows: TGTGCCAGCAGCCTTAGCGGCGCAACCTACAATGAGCAGTTCTTC.